These 4 T cell receptor beta chains originate from one sample sequenced in a study of cytomegalovirus exposure and HLA in healthy donors. In the PCR, 60 Vbeta and 13 Jbeta primers were used. Profiling relied on immunoSEQ multiplex PCR, and the TCRdb table lists in-frame clones only, not all of them. This sample's clone table lists about 46,000 clones. The sample was PBMCs. The source of these receptors is a middle-aged woman in good health and CMV-seronegative.

The chain employs TRBV19 and TRBJ1-1; no clear D. The CDR3 has 13 amino acids. Trimming removed 5 bases at V and 4 bases at J, with 11 bases between. Germline V gene lookup returns CDR1 LNHDA and CDR2 SQIVND (reference sequence). Written as DNA, the CDR3 is TGTGCCAGTAGTTCCCAGTCGGGCACTGAAGCTTTCTTT. Protein product: CASSSQSGTEAFF. Filled out from reference TRBV19 and TRBJ1-1, the complete variable domain reads DGGITQSPKYLFRKEGQNVTLSCEQNLNHDAMYWYRQDPGQGLRLIYYSQIVNDFQKGDIAEGYSVSREKKESFPLTVTSAQKNPTAFYLCASSSQSGTEAFFGQGTRLTVV.

The V call is TRBV4-3, the J call TRBJ1-2; tentatively, D is TRBD1 (5 bases). The length of the CDR3 is 15 residues. Trimming took off 0 bases at V and 4 bases at J, with 12 bases between the two ends. Germline lookup yields CDR1 LGHNA and CDR2 YSLEER. The CDR3 here is CASSQDRSRVYGYTF. The DNA for the CDR3 is TGCGCCAGCAGCCAAGATCGGTCCAGGGTCTATGGCTACACCTTC.

The gene calls are TRBV5-1 and TRBJ2-1; D is perhaps TRBD2 (6 bases). Between the trimmed V and J ends, which lost 3 bases and 0 bases, there was a span of 13 bases. The CDR3 runs 16 residues. From germline, CDR1 is SGHRS and CDR2 YFSETQ. The CDR3 nucleotides are TGCGCCAGCAGCTCTGGGGCCGGGAGCTCCTACAATGAGCAGTTCTTC. This translates into CASSSGAGSSYNEQFF. The full variable domain, completed using reference TRBV5-1 and TRBJ2-1, is KAGVTQTPRYLIKTRGQQVTLSCSPISGHRSVSWYQQTPGQGLQFLFEYFSETQRNKGNFPGRFSGRQFSNSRSEMNVSTLELGDSALYLCASSSGAGSSYNEQFFGPGTRLTVL.

V is TRBV6-1 and J is TRBJ1-2, with 7 positions matching TRBD1. CDR3 length: 17 residues. Unmatched junction bases numbered 12, after V lost 4 bases and J lost 1 base. Germline-derived CDR1 and CDR2 are MNHNS and SASEGT. CDR3 region: CASSGRSGTAINYGYTF. CDR3 in DNA: TGTGCCAGCAGTGGGAGATCCGGGACAGCTATTAACTATGGCTACACCTTC.